This is a list of T cell receptor beta chains from one sample in a study of T-cell reconstitution after alpha-beta-depleted transplantation in children. A single record per CDR3 protein comes from TCRdb applying MiXCR to the PCR reads. This table holds about 110,000 distinct CDR3 sequences, about a tenth found once. Material: PBMCs from the stem cell graft donor, obtained from the stem cell graft. The receptors here all came from a human donor who donated a stem cell graft to a child with acute lymphoblastic leukemia. Each CDR3 is given with its conserved first and last residue. Each record gives: clone size, V gene, J gene, D gene, CDR3 DNA, CDR3 protein. D genes are given only for firm matches. Only part of the rows carry a size: once, few, many, or a class if the clone is expanded.

many	TRBV4-3	TRBJ2-7	.	TGCGCCAGCAGCCAAGGGGGCAGGGGTTACGAGCAGTACTTC	CASSQGGRGYEQYF
many	TRBV7-2	TRBJ1-6	.	TGTGCCAGCAGCCTCAGTTCACCCCTCCACTTT	CASSLSSPLHF
many	TRBV28	TRBJ2-2	TRBD1	TGTGCCAGCAGTTTATGGGACAGGGACTTAGTAGGGGAGCTGTTTTTT	CASSLWDRDLVGELFF
many	TRBV29-1	TRBJ2-5	TRBD2	TGCAGCGTTGAAGGGATTCGCCACGGGAGGAGGGCTATAGAGACCCAGTACTTC	CSVEGIRHGRRAIETQYF
.	TRBV30	TRBJ1-2	.	TGTGCCTGGGCCCTGGGCGCTAACTATGGCTACACCTTC	CAWALGANYGYTF
many	TRBV7-9	TRBJ1-1	.	TGTGCCAGCAGCTCCGGACAGATTCTTGAAGCTTTCTTT	CASSSGQILEAFF
many	TRBV6-1	TRBJ1-1	.	TGTGCCAGCACCAGGAACACTGAAGCTTTCTTT	CASTRNTEAFF
many	TRBV6-2/TRBV6-3	TRBJ2-7	.	TGTGCCAGCTTCCAGGGCCCTACAACCCTTACCTACGAGCAGTACTTC	CASFQGPTTLTYEQYF
many	TRBV6-1	TRBJ1-3	.	TGTGCCAGCAATGGGCTGGCTCAAGGCTCTGGAAACACCATATATTTT	CASNGLAQGSGNTIYF
many	TRBV7-6	TRBJ2-7	.	TGTGCCAGCAGCTTAGCCTCATCCTACGAGCAGTACTTC	CASSLASSYEQYF
many	TRBV9	TRBJ1-2	.	TGTGCCAGCAGCCCAGGAGTTAACTATGGCTACACCTTC	CASSPGVNYGYTF
many	TRBV5-1	TRBJ1-4	.	TGCGCCAGCAGCCCAGGACGGAGTAATGAAAAACTGTTTTTT	CASSPGRSNEKLFF
many	TRBV5-1	TRBJ2-1	TRBD2	TGCGCCAGCAGCTTGGCCGACGGGAGGGCCTCCTACAATGAGCAGTTCTTC	CASSLADGRASYNEQFF